This paragraph reports one T cell receptor beta chain. Its target is unknown. A multiplex PCR was run with 60 Vbeta primers and 13 Jbeta primers. Only in-frame clones appear in the TCRdb table, and some are missing; sequencing was by immunoSEQ multiplex PCR. The sample contains over 150,000 clones, 65% to 80% of which appear only once. J was trimmed by 1 base and V by 0 bases; bases with no gene match: 15. From germline, CDR1 is MGHRA and CDR2 YSYEKL. The CDR3 is 22 amino acids. The sample originates from a study of cytomegalovirus exposure and HLA in healthy donors. Overall study findings and caveats: Most TCR beta V segments were productive about 87% or about 30% of the time in an earlier analysis. HLA alleles showed associations with about 15,000 TCR beta sequences in a later analysis, at a 0.05 false discovery rate. In terms of immune exposure information, only CMV serostatus was available.

These donors counted as nominally healthy when sampled, but unrecorded immune exposures were likely. This rearrangement joins TRBV4-1 to TRBJ2-3; 14 positions agree with TRBD2. The TCR was taken from a woman aged 45-60 years in good health and CMV-seropositive. Sequencing was carried out using PBMCs. This chain's CDR3 is CASSQEGTRGTSGGPRTDTQYF. Written as DNA, the CDR3 is TGCGCCAGCAGCCAAGAAGGTACGCGTGGGACTAGCGGGGGCCCCCGCACAGATACGCAGTATTTT.